The text below deals with one T cell receptor (beta chain). Its antigen is still unknown. Germline V gives CDR1 SGHDT, CDR2 YYEEEE. The CDR3 is 16 amino acids. V lost 2 bases, J lost 5 bases, and 5 bases stayed unmatched. This specimen belongs to a study of T-cell reconstitution after alpha-beta-depleted transplantation in children. Study outcomes and limitations: Expanded graft clones numbering several hundred reportedly gave rise to alpha-beta T cells about two months after transplant. Day-60 TCRbeta diversity that was high in some patients was derived from surviving recipient T cells and thymic progenitors. Newly generated T cells supplied most T-cell counts and diversity one year post-transplant.

Unique molecular identifiers tagged the TCRbeta library. In TCRdb, the PCR reads were re-called with MiXCR into one record per CDR3 protein. The sample has about 580,000 distinct CDR3 sequences, 27% seen once; the top ten hold 35% to 40%. The specimen was PBMCs, collected before TCRalphabeta/CD19-depleted stem cell transplant. The chain is built from TRBV5-6 and TRBJ2-5, with 14 nucleotides matching TRBD2. The clonotype comes from a boy under two years old with Wiskott-Aldrich syndrome, due to receive a stem cell transplant. This CDR3 reads CASSFRGLAGVETQYF. The CDR3 coding sequence is TGTGCCAGCAGCTTCCGGGGACTAGCGGGAGTGGAGACCCAGTACTTC.